The sequence of this T cell receptor (beta chain) was determined in a study of cytomegalovirus exposure and HLA in healthy donors. The PCR was carried out with 60 Vbeta primers and 13 Jbeta primers. Libraries were prepared by immunoSEQ multiplex PCR; TCRdb keeps only in-frame clonotypes and omits some of them. The listing records 180,000 or so clones. Germline V CDR1 and CDR2: MDHEN, SYDVKM. With 8 bases removed from V and 8 bases from J, the gap between germline ends came to 6 bases. This CDR3 spans 9 amino acids. The specimen was PBMCs. The rearrangement links TRBV28 to TRBJ1-1; D remains ambiguous. This TCR was sampled from a boy aged 5-17 years in good health and CMV-seronegative. The CDR3 sequence is CASGVEAFF. The DNA for the CDR3 is TGTGCCAGCGGAGTAGAAGCTTTCTTT.